Presented here are 20 T cell receptor beta chains from one specimen sequenced in a study of shared T cell receptors in the human thymus. Libraries were prepared by immunoSEQ multiplex PCR; TCRdb keeps only in-frame clonotypes and omits some of them. The sample gives around 67,000 clones, roughly 96% of which show up once; less than 0.04% is in the top ten. The sequencing input was thymocytes. Receptor source: a human donor.

The rearrangement joins TRBV30 to TRBJ2-7; D is possibly TRBD1 or TRBD2 (5 bases each). The length of the CDR3 is 14 residues. The V and J ends lost 1 base and 4 bases respectively, with 14 bases between them. Germline CDR1 reads GTSNPN; CDR2 reads SVGIG (reference sequence). CDR3 sequence: CAWSGGTAGYEQYF. The CDR3 DNA reads TGTGCCTGGAGTGGAGGGACCGCAGGTTACGAGCAGTACTTC. Using reference TRBV30 and TRBJ2-7 for the parts outside the CDR3, the full variable domain is SQTIHQWPATLVQPVGSPLSLECTVEGTSNPNLYWYRQAAGRGLQLLFYSVGIGQISSEVPQNLSASRPQDRQFILSSKKLLLSDSGFYLCAWSGGTAGYEQYFGPGTRLTVT.

The CDR3 sequence is CASSLINSRRYQETQYF. The CDR3 DNA sequence: TGTGCCAGCAGCCTAATAAACTCGAGGCGGTACCAAGAGACCCAGTACTTC. This rearrangement joins TRBV14 to TRBJ2-5; D remains unclear. CDR1 is SGHDN and CDR2 is FVKESK in the germline V gene. The germline V and J ends were trimmed by 4 bases and 0 bases, with 18 bases remaining between them. The CDR3 is 17 amino acids.

The chain has TRBV4-1 and TRBJ2-2, with a weak D call TRBD1 (5 bases). V was shortened by 4 bases and J by 0 bases, with 18 bases between the two germline ends. The V gene's germline CDR1 is MGHRA and CDR2 YSYEKL. The length of the CDR3 is 18 residues. CDR3: CASSRRQLLEPNTGELFF. The CDR3 DNA follows: TGCGCCAGCAGCCGCCGACAGTTGCTTGAACCGAACACCGGGGAGCTGTTTTTT.

Of note for this clone: This sample includes further DNA sequences coding for the same CDR3. This chain links TRBV7-3 with TRBJ1-6, with unresolved D. Trimming cost V 2 bases and J 7 bases, with 21 bases left between them. The CDR3 spans 18 residues. Germline V gene sequence: CDR1 SGHTA, CDR2 FQGTGA. CDR3 bases: TGTGCCAGCAGCTTATCAGGAGTTAGTGACAACCTAAATTCACCCCTCCACTTT. As protein: CASSLSGVSDNLNSPLHF. Based on the CDR3 plus reference TRBV7-3 and TRBJ1-6, the full variable domain is GAGVSQTPSNKVTEKGKYVELRCDPISGHTALYWYRQSLGQGPEFLIYFQGTGAADDSGLPNDRFFAVRPEGSVSTLKIQRTERGDSAVYLCASSLSGVSDNLNSPLHFGNGTRLTVT.

The chain links TRBV14 to TRBJ1-1; D not resolved. Germline assignment: CDR1 SGHDN and CDR2 FVKESK. This CDR3 has 18 amino acids. Trimming shortened V by 0 bases and J by 1 base, and 18 bases separated the two germline ends. As DNA, the CDR3 is TGTGCCAGCAGCCAAGAGCTCGGCAGCCGTAATCGGAACACTGAAGCTTTCTTT. This sequence encodes CASSQELGSRNRNTEAFF. Together with reference TRBV14 and TRBJ1-1, the CDR3 gives the full variable domain: EAGVTQFPSHSVIEKGQTVTLRCDPISGHDNLYWYRRVMGKEIKFLLHFVKESKQDESGMPNNRFLAERTGGTYSTLKVQPAELEDSGVYFCASSQELGSRNRNTEAFFGQGTRLTVV.

In DNA form, the CDR3 reads TGTGCCAGCAGGATGCAGGGAAATACGCAGTATTTT. It encodes CASRMQGNTQYF. J is TRBJ2-3 and V is TRBV28; D perhaps matches TRBD1 (5 bases). V lost 6 bases and J 7 bases, leaving 11 bases between the germline ends. CDR1 and CDR2 (germline): MDHEN, SYDVKM. The CDR3 covers 12 residues.

The chain links TRBV4-3 to TRBJ2-1; 12 bases map to TRBD2. CDR3 length equals 15 residues. Germline lookup yields CDR1 LGHNA and CDR2 YSLEER. J was trimmed by 12 bases and V by 0 bases; bases with no gene match: 6. The CDR3 DNA follows: TGCGCCAGCAGCCAAGAACCGACTAGCGGGGGCGTGCAGTTCTTC. Translated, it gives CASSQEPTSGGVQFF.

A single count supports this clone. V and J are TRBV7-2 and TRBJ1-3, with D unclear. Germline CDR1 is SGHTA and CDR2 is FQGNSA. The V end lost 5 bases, the J end lost 0 bases, and 14 bases lay between the germline ends. The CDR3 is 16 amino acids. DNA of the CDR3: TGTGCCAGCAGCGCAGGACGGAAGCACTCTGGAAACACCATATATTTT. It specifies CASSAGRKHSGNTIYF.

Only a few counts were recorded for this clone. The CDR3 sequence is CASSVACRGYTF. CDR3 in DNA: TGTGCCAGCAGCGTAGCTTGCCGTGGCTACACCTTC. The V call is TRBV9, the J call TRBJ1-2, with D hard to call. The CDR3 runs 12 residues. Trimming took off 0 bases at V and 7 bases at J, with 7 bases between the two ends. Germline lookup yields CDR1 SGDLS and CDR2 YYNGEE.

The chain combines TRBV7-4 with TRBJ2-5; D is uncertain. The CDR3 is made up of 16 amino acids. With 3 bases removed from V and 5 bases from J, the gap between germline ends came to 19 bases. Germline V gives CDR1 SGHVT, CDR2 SQSDAQ. The CDR3 DNA reads as TGTGCCAGCAGCTTCGGGCCCGCGGTGGGTGGGGAGACCCAGTACTTC. As protein: CASSFGPAVGGETQYF.

This clone was counted a few times. An end of the junction does not agree with germline; a read error may underlie this. This chain uses TRBV19 with TRBJ1-5; D is unclear. Per the germline V gene, CDR1 is LNHDA and CDR2 is SQIVND (reference sequence). The length of the CDR3 is 11 residues. The CDR3 here is CAVGLNQPQHF. CDR3 nucleotides: TGCGCTGTTGGGCTCAATCAGCCCCAGCATTTT.

This clone has just one count. The rearrangement joins TRBV4-1 to TRBJ1-2; TRBD1 is a possible D gene (5 bases). Trimming cost V 1 base and J 3 bases, with 18 bases left between them. Germline V gives CDR1 MGHRA, CDR2 YSYEKL. The CDR3 totals 17 residues. The DNA for the CDR3 is TGCGCCAGCAGCCAAGTAAAACGGGGGAATCGGTACTATGGCTACACCTTC. This encodes CASSQVKRGNRYYGYTF.

This clone was recorded only once. The chain combines TRBV25-1 with TRBJ2-5; D is uncertain. V lost 4 bases to trimming and J lost 8 bases, with 26 bases between them. CDR1 MGHDK and CDR2 SYGVNS come from the germline V gene. This CDR3 contains 17 residues. CDR3 sequence reads: CASSGQYFAARGPTQYF. The CDR3 DNA reads TGTGCCAGCAGTGGACAATATTTCGCGGCAAGAGGTCCAACCCAGTACTTC.

The chain joins TRBV7-9 to TRBJ2-1; 7 bases line up with TRBD2. V lost 7 bases, J lost 9 bases, and 9 bases stayed unmatched. The length of the CDR3 is 13 residues. The germline V gene has CDR1 SEHNR and CDR2 FQNEAQ (reference sequence). This CDR3 is CASTNGGGGEQFF. The CDR3 DNA reads TGTGCCAGCACCAATGGGGGGGGAGGTGAGCAGTTCTTC.

V usage is TRBV4-2 and J usage is TRBJ2-5; the D is unclear. This CDR3 spans 14 amino acids. V was cut by 1 base and J by 4 bases, with 10 bases left in between. From germline, CDR1 is LGHNA and CDR2 YNFKEQ. The CDR3 DNA sequence: TGTGCCAGCAGCCAAGTTCCGGCCGGAGAGACCCAGTACTTC. It encodes CASSQVPAGETQYF.

This chain connects TRBV2 to TRBJ2-7, with TRBD1 matching over 8 bases. The junction had 6 bases not matched to a gene; V was cut back by 6 bases and J by 2 bases. The germline V gene has CDR1 SNHLY and CDR2 FYNNEI. The CDR3 runs to 14 residues. In DNA form, the CDR3 reads TGTGCCAGCAGGGACAGGGTAGCGACCTACGAGCAGTACTTC. Amino acids: CASRDRVATYEQYF. Complete variable domain (other parts from reference TRBV2 and TRBJ2-7): EPEVTQTPSHQVTQMGQEVILRCVPISNHLYFYWYRQILGQKVEFLVSFYNNEISEKSEIFDDQFSVERPDGSNFTLKIRSTKLEDSAMYFCASRDRVATYEQYFGPGTRLTVT.

This chain joins TRBV10-3 and TRBJ1-1; no clear D gene. The V gene lost 6 bases and the J gene lost 2 bases, with 19 bases spanning the gap. The CDR3 loop spans 16 amino acids. Looked up from germline, CDR1 is ENHRY and CDR2 is SYGVKD. CDR3 protein: CAISTQQPGNNTEAFF. The CDR3 bases are TGTGCCATCAGCACCCAACAACCCGGGAATAACACTGAAGCTTTCTTT.

This chain uses TRBV15 with TRBJ2-6, with D perhaps TRBD1 (6 bases). Trimming removed 5 bases at V and 0 bases at J, with 20 bases between. CDR1 and CDR2 (germline): LNHNV, YYDKDF (reference sequence). The CDR3 runs to 19 residues. Here the CDR3 reads CATSSEDRTYLSGANVLTF. CDR3 nucleotides: TGTGCCACCAGCTCAGAGGACAGAACTTATCTCTCTGGGGCCAACGTCCTGACTTTC.

This chain links TRBV5-4 with TRBJ1-6; D perhaps matches TRBD1 (6 bases). CDR3 length: 14 residues. Germline V CDR1 and CDR2: SGHNT, YYREEE (reference sequence). V was clipped by 3 bases and J by 6 bases, with 10 bases between them. The CDR3 loop is CASSSDRVNSPLHF. For the CDR3, the DNA is TGTGCCAGCAGCTCGGACAGAGTTAATTCACCCCTCCACTTT.

The chain carries TRBV6-5 and TRBJ1-1; unclear D gene. Trimming removed 0 bases at V and 7 bases at J, with 15 bases between. Per germline, CDR1 MNHEY and CDR2 SVGAGI. The CDR3 is 15 residues long. The chain's CDR3 is CASSYSIQPLGEAFF. The DNA for the CDR3 is TGTGCCAGCAGTTACTCAATCCAACCATTGGGTGAAGCTTTCTTT.